This T cell receptor (beta chain) was identified in a study of cytomegalovirus exposure and HLA in healthy donors. Study-wide results and caveats: The analysis excluded some indistinguishable V segments, including TRBV6-2 and TRBV6-3. In a later analysis, parvovirus B19, influenza, CMV and Epstein-Barr virus appeared linked to several top co-occurrence clusters. Accurate predictions that matched the HLA-A and HLA-B alleles of most subjects were reportedly made from TCR beta sequences.

Trimming left V 5 bases short and J 0 bases short, with 12 bases between. The CDR3 consists of 15 residues. Per the germline V gene, CDR1 is SGHRS and CDR2 is YFSETQ. Regarding this clone: The antigen remains unidentified.

60 Vbeta and 13 Jbeta primers were used in PCR. Original analysis: A follow-up analysis tallied tens of millions of unique TCR beta chains, some 9.9 million shared. Produced via immunoSEQ multiplex PCR; TCRdb's table is partial and in-frame only. That table gives V, J and clone size, and the DNA gave D and trimming. The sample lists over 75,000 clones, 79% seen once, with approximately 3.3% in the top ten. This chain joins TRBV5-1 and TRBJ2-1; D is possibly TRBD2 (6 bases). The TCR sequence derives from a male donor in good health and CMV-seropositive. Source material: PBMCs. In DNA form, the CDR3 reads TGCGCCAGCAGTATGGGAGGCGGCTCCTACAATGAGCAGTTCTTC. Amino acid sequence: CASSMGGGSYNEQFF.